Sequencing of this T cell receptor beta chain was carried out in a study of high-grade serous ovarian cancer treatment subgroups. Study-level information: Each sample yielded on average 7,494 unique TCR beta rearrangements from 12,000 to 15,000 reads. Points from the study as a whole: Clonal relatedness tracked neoantigen level, and by trend copy number and mutation load. Spatial context was lost because tumors were sequenced in bulk. Repertoire similarity ranged about 0.095 to 0.79 between tumors of one patient.

Generated by immunoSEQ multiplex PCR, the TCRdb table keeps only in-frame clones and is missing some. The repertoire holds some 2,100 clones, 70% to 85% seen once, with 6.5% to 10% in the top ten. Tumor tissue was taken before any definitive surgery or chemotherapy was given. CDR1 and CDR2 from the germline V gene are KGHSH and LQKENI. This CDR3 comprises 14 residues. The V and J ends lost 3 bases and 4 bases respectively, with 10 bases between them. With regard to this clone: Its antigen remains unidentified.

This clonotype originated in a human donor with high-grade serous ovarian cancer. The sequencing input was tumor tissue. The chain joins TRBV18 to TRBJ2-1, with D perhaps TRBD2 (5 bases). This CDR3 reads CASSPSGGYNEQFF. The CDR3 bases are TGTGCCAGCTCACCCAGCGGAGGTTACAATGAGCAGTTCTTC. Full variable domain (outside the CDR3, taken from reference TRBV18 and TRBJ2-1): NAGVMQNPRHLVRRRGQEARLRCSPMKGHSHVYWYRQLPEEGLKFMVYLQKENIIDESGMPKERFSAEFPKEGPSILRIQQVVRGDSAAYFCASSPSGGYNEQFFGPGTRLTVL.